The present T cell receptor beta chain was sequenced within a study of T cell changes during pregnancy in multiple sclerosis. Here immunoSEQ multiplex PCR was the method, and the copy in TCRdb shows in-frame clones only, minus some. The data show roughly 41,000 clones, over 90% seen once. CDR3 length: 12 amino acids. J was trimmed by 5 bases and V by 6 bases; bases with no gene match: 4. Germline loops: CDR1 MNHEY, CDR2 SMNVEV (reference sequence). The genes are TRBV27 and TRBJ2-7; 7 positions match TRBD2. Specimen: CD8+ T cells from peripheral blood mononuclear cells, collected in the third trimester of pregnancy. The receptor's source is a female donor with multiple sclerosis, enrolled in a pregnancy study. Here the CDR3 reads CASRGRGNEQYF. The CDR3 nucleotides read TGTGCCAGCAGGGGGCGGGGGAACGAGCAGTACTTC.